This TCR beta chain derives from a study of shared clonotypes between healthy human individuals. Trimming at V came to 4 bases and at J to 4 bases, leaving 3 bases not matched to a gene. The CDR3 loop spans 14 amino acids. CDR1 is SNHLY and CDR2 is FYNNEI in the germline V gene. Repertoires were generated with immunoSEQ multiplex PCR, while TCRdb's copy carries only in-frame clones and drops some. The sample yields about 2.3 million clones, approximately 95% seen once. The sequencing input was naive CD4+ T cells from PBMCs. Subset noted: CD45RA+ positively selected. The chain uses TRBV2 and TRBJ2-2; 7 bases map to TRBD1. This sequence was found in a man between 18 and 35 years old in good health. Some clones in this sample may be carry-over from other donors' samples. In DNA form, the CDR3 reads TGTGCCAGCAGTGGACAGGGTGCCACCGGGGAGCTGTTTTTT. Its translation: CASSGQGATGELFF.